These 27 T cell receptor beta chains originate from one sample sequenced in a study of identical twins. TCRdb recomputed calls from the 5' RACE reads with MiXCR, one row per CDR3 protein. This sample yields about 1.7 million distinct CDR3 sequences, of which about 32% are seen a single time; around 0.3% belongs to the top ten. The sample comprised cord blood. The origin of the receptors is a newborn girl in good health.

The chain carries TRBV4-1 and TRBJ2-7, with D unresolved. Looked up from germline, CDR1 is MGHRA and CDR2 is YSYEKL. This CDR3 has 15 amino acids. The germline V and J ends were trimmed by 2 bases and 2 bases, with 13 bases remaining between them. In DNA form, the CDR3 reads TGCGCCAGCAGCCAATTCACTTCTACTACCTACGAGCAGTACTTC. Translation gives CASSQFTSTTYEQYF.

The DNA of the CDR3 is TGCAGTGCTAGTCGACTAGCGGGAGATTCTCCCCCACAAGAGACCCAGTACTTC. Protein sequence: CSASRLAGDSPPQETQYF. This chain uses TRBV20-1 with TRBJ2-5; 12 bases are shared with TRBD2. CDR1 and CDR2 (germline): DFQATT, SNEGSKA (reference sequence). Unmatched junction bases numbered 13, after V lost 3 bases and J lost 2 bases. The CDR3 totals 18 residues.

This clonotype showed up just once. The CDR3 does not end in the conserved phenylalanine or tryptophan, so this is likely a read error. V gene TRBV5-1 combines with J gene TRBJ2-3, with 13 bases that match TRBD2. The V and J ends lost 4 bases and 2 bases, in that order; junction bases with no gene match: 4. This CDR3 comprises 16 residues. Germline V CDR1 and CDR2: SGHRS, YFSETQ. Here the CDR3 reads CASSTGLAGFTDTQYL. The CDR3 region has the DNA TGCGCCAGCAGCACGGGACTAGCGGGGTTCACAGATACGCAGTATTTG.

This clonotype was seen only a few times. The rearrangement links TRBV20-1 to TRBJ2-7, with 8 positions matching TRBD1. V shed 5 bases, J shed 1 base, and the junction held 10 bases outside the gene matches. Germline CDR1 and CDR2: DFQATT and SNEGSKA (reference sequence). The CDR3 extends over 15 amino acids. This chain's CDR3 is CSAVMSDRASYEQYF. The CDR3 region has the DNA TGCAGTGCTGTTATGTCGGACAGGGCTTCCTACGAGCAGTACTTC.

The rearrangement links TRBV4-2 to TRBJ2-1; TRBD2 matches at 10 bases. The V segment lost 1 base and the J segment 4 bases; nucleotides outside the gene matches: 4. The germline V gene encodes CDR1 LGHNA and CDR2 YNFKEQ. This CDR3 has 16 amino acids. Here the CDR3 DNA reads TGTGCCAGCAGCCAAGGGCCTAGCGGGGGATACAATGAGCAGTTCTTC. Encoded protein: CASSQGPSGGYNEQFF.

CDR3 nucleotide sequence: TGCAGTGCTAGGCAGGGGGCCCCTAACTATGGCTACACCTTC. It codes for CSARQGAPNYGYTF. This chain joins TRBV20-1 and TRBJ1-2, with TRBD1 identical over 8 bases. The CDR3 consists of 14 residues. Trimming cost V 3 bases and J 0 bases; bases outside gene matches: 3. Germline loops: CDR1 DFQATT, CDR2 SNEGSKA (reference sequence).

The chain employs TRBV2 and TRBJ2-2; 7 bases are shared with TRBD1. In germline, CDR1 is SNHLY, CDR2 FYNNEI. Trimming took 7 bases from V and 6 from J; bases not matched to a gene: 8. The CDR3 loop spans 14 amino acids. As DNA, the CDR3 is TGTGCCAGCACAAACTTAAGGGGGCCCGGGGAGCTGTTTTTT. This sequence encodes CASTNLRGPGELFF.

A few counts support this clonotype. The chain has TRBV18 and TRBJ2-3, with 8 bases matching TRBD2. Trimming at V came to 2 bases and at J to 5 bases, leaving 6 bases not matched to a gene. The CDR3 spans 15 residues. CDR1 is KGHSH, CDR2 LQKENI, per germline. In nucleotides, the CDR3 is TGTGCCAGCTCACCAAACGGGGGGGCCAAAGATACGCAGTATTTT. It translates to CASSPNGGAKDTQYF.

V usage is TRBV29-1 and J usage is TRBJ2-5; 7 bases match TRBD2. Looked up from germline, CDR1 is SQVTM and CDR2 is ANQGSEA. The CDR3 runs 14 residues. V dropped 3 bases and J dropped 5; count of bases not matched to a gene: 9. The CDR3 DNA follows: TGCAGCGTTGACTACAGTTCCGGGGGGGAGACCCAGTACTTC. Encoded protein: CSVDYSSGGETQYF.

V gene TRBV20-1 combines with J gene TRBJ2-5; 11 bases line up with TRBD2. Germline V gives CDR1 DFQATT, CDR2 SNEGSKA (reference sequence). The CDR3 runs 15 residues. Trimming at V came to 1 base and at J to 5 bases, leaving 6 bases not matched to a gene. In nucleotides, the CDR3 is TGCAGTGCTAGAGTGACTAGCGGGACTTTCGAGACCCAGTACTTC. Its protein is CSARVTSGTFETQYF.

This clonotype was seen repeatedly, ten times or more. This chain joins TRBV12-3 or TRBV12-4 and TRBJ1-2; D gene ambiguous. V lost 0 bases and J 3 bases, leaving 11 bases between the germline ends. This CDR3 is built from 15 residues. The chain's CDR3 is CASSLALRMDYGYTF. Here the CDR3 DNA reads TGTGCCAGCAGTTTAGCTCTCAGGATGGACTATGGCTACACCTTC.

This clonotype was found many times. This chain connects TRBV4-2 to TRBJ2-3, with 7 positions matching TRBD2. The CDR3 runs 14 residues. Germline-derived CDR1 and CDR2 are LGHNA and YNFKEQ. J was trimmed by 4 bases and V by 2 bases; bases with no gene match: 3. The CDR3 loop is CASSQKTSADTQYF. The CDR3 region has the DNA TGTGCCAGCAGCCAAAAAACTAGCGCAGATACGCAGTATTTT.

This clonotype was seen at least ten times. V is TRBV12-3 or TRBV12-4 and J is TRBJ2-7, with TRBD1 as a possible D gene (6 bases). With 5 bases removed from V and 6 bases from J, the gap between germline ends came to 14 bases. The CDR3 length is 13 residues. CDR3 in DNA: TGTGCCAGCAGTCGCGACAGGTCCAGCGAGCAGTACTTC. Translation gives CASSRDRSSEQYF.

This clonotype was observed a handful of times. The chain carries TRBV20-1 and TRBJ2-7, with 7 bases aligning to TRBD2. Germline values: CDR1 DFQATT, CDR2 SNEGSKA (reference sequence). CDR3 length: 19 residues. V lost 3 bases, J lost 3 bases, and 23 bases stayed unmatched. CDR3 sequence: CSASSDRSGIPFFFYEQYF. DNA for the CDR3: TGCAGTGCTAGCTCGGACCGGAGCGGGATCCCTTTCTTTTTCTACGAGCAGTACTTC.

This clonotype was counted only a few times. The chain links TRBV12-3 or TRBV12-4 to TRBJ1-5; D not certain. CDR3 length: 13 residues. V lost 7 bases to trimming and J lost 0 bases, with 7 bases between them. CDR3 coding DNA: TGTGCCAGCACCGTGCGTAGCAATCAGCCCCAGCATTTT. This codes for CASTVRSNQPQHF.

Written as DNA, the CDR3 is TGTGCCAGCAGTGAAACCAGTCACACCTTC. Its translation: CASSETSHTF. The gene calls are TRBV2 and TRBJ1-2; no clear D. CDR3 length: 10 amino acids. Germline CDR1 SNHLY, CDR2 FYNNEI. Trimming removed 2 bases at V and 12 bases at J, with 7 bases between.

In its sample, this clonotype was seen a few times. V is TRBV10-3 and J is TRBJ2-1; 7 bases map to TRBD2. V gave up 6 bases and J gave up 2 bases; unmatched junction bases: 4. Germline assignment: CDR1 ENHRY and CDR2 SYGVKD. The CDR3 spans 14 residues. CDR3 residues: CAIRSGTPYNEQFF. The CDR3 DNA follows: TGTGCCATCAGGAGCGGGACCCCCTACAATGAGCAGTTCTTC.

This clonotype occurred many times. The chain carries TRBV20-1 and TRBJ2-5; the match to TRBD2 covers 7 bases. The germline CDR1 and CDR2 sequences are DFQATT and SNEGSKA (reference sequence). This CDR3 has 14 residues. The CDR3 nucleotides read TGCAGGGCGGATAGGGACTACGTCCAAGAGACCCAGTACTTC. Translation: CRADRDYVQETQYF.

The chain joins TRBV20-1 to TRBJ2-1, with 10 positions matching TRBD2. The CDR3 contains 20 residues. The germline V gene has CDR1 DFQATT and CDR2 SNEGSKA (reference sequence). With V trimmed by 0 bases and J by 1 base, 15 bases remained unmatched. CDR3 amino acids: CSARDRLAGRRWGSYNEQFF. The CDR3 DNA is TGCAGTGCTAGAGATCGACTAGCGGGCCGACGGTGGGGGTCCTACAATGAGCAGTTCTTC.

This rearrangement joins TRBV3-1 to TRBJ2-7; perhaps TRBD2 as D (6 bases). The germline gives CDR1 LGHDT, CDR2 YNNKEL (reference sequence). V lost 4 bases and J 2 bases, leaving 15 bases between the germline ends. CDR3 size: 15 residues. CDR3 amino acids: CASSPFPSAAYEQYF. Here the CDR3 DNA reads TGTGCCAGCAGCCCCTTCCCTAGCGCGGCCTACGAGCAGTACTTC.

This clonotype has just a few counts. J is TRBJ2-5 and V is TRBV9; 8 bases match TRBD2. Losses at the gene ends were 3 bases for V and 5 bases for J; bases not matched to a gene: 6. The germline gives CDR1 SGDLS, CDR2 YYNGEE. The CDR3 extends over 14 amino acids. Written as DNA, the CDR3 is TGTGCCAGCAGCGCCGGGACTAGGGGGGAGACCCAGTACTTC. This translates into CASSAGTRGETQYF.

The chain employs TRBV6-5 and TRBJ1-1, with 8 bases lining up with TRBD1. V lost 6 bases and J lost 0; bases outside the gene matches: 9. Per germline, CDR1 MNHEY and CDR2 SVGAGI. The CDR3 loop spans 16 amino acids. The CDR3 DNA reads TGTGCCAGCAGGATCACAGGGGGGGCAATGAACACTGAAGCTTTCTTT. Translating gives CASRITGGAMNTEAFF.

This clonotype was seen a few times. The chain uses TRBV10-3 and TRBJ1-2; D is perhaps TRBD1 (5 bases). Trimming pared 10 bases from V and 9 bases from J, leaving 18 bases between. From germline, CDR1 is ENHRY and CDR2 SYGVKD. This CDR3 has 12 amino acids. The CDR3 here is CASGRGENSYTF. The DNA of the CDR3 is TGTGCCAGTGGACGGGGCGAGAATAGCTACACCTTC.

Only a few counts were recorded for this clonotype. This chain joins TRBV27 and TRBJ2-5; 7 bases are shared with TRBD2. The CDR3 covers 17 residues. Looked up from germline, CDR1 is MNHEY and CDR2 is SMNVEV (reference sequence). J was trimmed by 5 bases and V by 2 bases; bases with no gene match: 14. CDR3 amino acids: CASSLGGGWGREETQYF. CDR3 bases: TGTGCCAGCAGTTTAGGGGGGGGATGGGGTCGAGAGGAGACCCAGTACTTC.

This clonotype has a handful of counts. The genes are TRBV7-2 and TRBJ2-3; 8 bases are a match to TRBD2. Germline loops: CDR1 SGHTA, CDR2 FQGNSA. This CDR3 spans 17 amino acids. V trimming: 1 base; J trimming: 0 bases; junction bases outside the gene matches: 6. The chain's CDR3 is CASSLGPSGLSTDTQYF. The DNA of the CDR3 is TGTGCCAGCAGCTTAGGCCCTAGCGGGCTTAGCACAGATACGCAGTATTTT.

This clonotype turned up a few times. The chain combines TRBV10-3 with TRBJ2-7; 10 bases map to TRBD1. Trimming removed 6 bases from V and 0 bases from J; junction bases left unmatched: 5. Germline V gene lookup returns CDR1 ENHRY and CDR2 SYGVKD. The CDR3 covers 15 residues. Written as DNA, the CDR3 is TGTGCCATCAGCCAGGACAGGGGGAGCTCCTACGAGCAGTACTTC. Translated: CAISQDRGSSYEQYF.

The J gene is TRBJ2-2, the V gene TRBV28, with TRBD1 identical over 8 bases. Germline CDR1 is MDHEN and CDR2 is SYDVKM. The V gene end was trimmed by 5 bases and the J gene end by 4 bases; junction bases not matched to a gene: 9. This CDR3 is built from 16 residues. CDR3 in amino acids: CASSRRDRLGTGELFF. The CDR3 nucleotides are TGTGCCAGCAGTCGCCGGGACAGGCTGGGCACCGGGGAGCTGTTTTTT.